Below, 17 T cell receptor beta chains from the same sample are listed, as sequenced in a study of early T cells in non-severe SARS-CoV-2 infection. TCRdb redid the calling of the 5' RACE reads with MiXCR, one entry per CDR3 protein. The table records approximately 57,000 distinct CDR3 sequences, 12% of them present only once. The specimen sequenced was whole blood. These receptors were taken from an adult who was a healthcare worker with PCR-confirmed SARS-CoV-2 infection or an uninfected control (not recorded which).

The chain uses TRBV24-1 and TRBJ1-2, with 8 positions matching TRBD1. J gave up 10 bases and V 3 bases, and 6 bases lay outside the gene matches. Germline V gives CDR1 KGHDR, CDR2 SFDVKD. This CDR3 contains 13 residues. In nucleotides, the CDR3 is TGTGCCACCAGTGATCCGTGGACAGGGACCTACACCTTC. It encodes CATSDPWTGTYTF.

This clonotype appeared a few times. The chain is built from TRBV20-1 and TRBJ2-7; TRBD1 agrees at 7 bases. The J segment lost 5 bases and the V segment lost 5 bases, leaving 9 bases of the junction unmatched. The CDR3 has 13 amino acids. Per germline, CDR1 DFQATT and CDR2 SNEGSKA (reference sequence). The CDR3 loop is CSAAREQGHEQYF. The CDR3 coding sequence is TGCAGTGCTGCCCGGGAACAGGGGCACGAGCAGTACTTC.

The chain joins TRBV7-2 to TRBJ2-2; D ambiguous. Trimming left V 4 bases short and J 9 bases short, with 9 bases between. The CDR3 covers 12 residues. Germline CDR1 SGHTA, CDR2 FQGNSA. Here the CDR3 DNA reads TGTGCCAGCAGCTCAATCCCTAGGGAGCTGTTTTTT. Its protein is CASSSIPRELFF.

This clonotype was recorded many times. The chain couples TRBV13 to TRBJ1-1; 11 positions match TRBD1. Trimming took 5 bases from V and 5 from J; bases not matched to a gene: 7. Looked up from germline, CDR1 is PRHDT and CDR2 is FYEKMQ (reference sequence). This CDR3 region has 15 residues. This CDR3 reads CASSGEDRGHTEAFF. The CDR3 DNA is TGTGCCAGCAGCGGAGAGGACAGGGGGCATACTGAAGCTTTCTTT.

This clonotype was seen at least ten times. The chain joins TRBV7-2 to TRBJ2-7; D is undetermined. The ends were cut back, 2 bases at V and 5 bases at J, with 13 bases in the middle. Germline values: CDR1 SGHTA, CDR2 FQGNSA. This CDR3 is 14 amino acids long. Here the CDR3 reads CASSLLSVTNEQYF. In nucleotides, the CDR3 is TGTGCCAGCAGCTTACTGTCAGTTACCAACGAGCAGTACTTC.

Only a few counts were recorded for this clonotype. The chain employs TRBV7-2 and TRBJ1-2, with no clear D. Trimming removed 5 bases at V and 1 base at J, with 8 bases between. This CDR3 comprises 13 residues. Germline V gene lookup returns CDR1 SGHTA and CDR2 FQGNSA. CDR3 protein: CASSRGGNYGYTF. The DNA of the CDR3 is TGTGCCAGCAGCCGCGGCGGTAACTATGGCTACACCTTC.

In this sample, this clonotype turned up a few times. This rearrangement joins TRBV7-2 to TRBJ2-7; D might be TRBD2 (5 bases). With 2 bases removed from V and 6 bases from J, the gap between germline ends came to 23 bases. The CDR3 is made up of 17 amino acids. In germline, CDR1 is SGHTA, CDR2 FQGNSA. The CDR3 DNA reads as TGTGCCAGCAGCTTACTCGCGAGCGGACCGAGCTCTGGCGAGCAGTACTTC. Its translation: CASSLLASGPSSGEQYF.

This clonotype appeared a few times. CDR3 DNA: TGTGCCAGCACCCTAGGGGGAGATACGCAGTATTTT. This codes for CASTLGGDTQYF. V and J are TRBV7-9 and TRBJ2-3; TRBD1 might be the D (6 bases). The germline V gene has CDR1 SEHNR and CDR2 FQNEAQ (reference sequence). V was shortened by 7 bases and J by 5 bases, with 10 bases between the two germline ends. The CDR3 extends over 12 amino acids.

V usage is TRBV20-1 and J usage is TRBJ2-1, with TRBD2 as a possible D gene (5 bases). Trimming shortened V by 5 bases and J by 3 bases, and 11 bases separated the two germline ends. This CDR3 comprises 13 residues. Germline CDR1 and CDR2: DFQATT and SNEGSKA (reference sequence). For the CDR3, the DNA is TGCAGTGCTCGGACGAGGGACTACAATGAGCAGTTCTTC. Translated, it gives CSARTRDYNEQFF.

The table lists this clonotype with a few counts. The chain has TRBV20-1 and TRBJ2-7, with D possibly TRBD2 on 5 matching bases. Trimming removed 5 bases from V and 2 bases from J, with 16 bases in between. Germline-derived CDR1 and CDR2 are DFQATT and SNEGSKA (reference sequence). The CDR3 is made up of 14 amino acids. CDR3 nucleotide sequence: TGCAGTGCTCCCAGCGGCGGACCACCCTACGAGCAGTACTTC. It translates to CSAPSGGPPYEQYF.

This clonotype was counted a few times. The CDR3 bases are TGTGCCTGGATGTTGGGGGGGAGCTACGAGCAGTACTTC. This translates into CAWMLGGSYEQYF. J is TRBJ2-7 and V is TRBV30; 7 bases are a match to TRBD2. V gave up 4 bases and J gave up 3 bases; unmatched junction bases: 6. This CDR3 is 13 amino acids long. Germline CDR1 and CDR2: GTSNPN and SVGIG (reference sequence).

This clonotype was recorded at least ten times. The chain combines TRBV5-6 with TRBJ2-7; D is possibly TRBD1 (5 bases). Trimming cost V 1 base and J 3 bases, with 8 bases left between them. The CDR3 contains 13 residues. The germline V gene has CDR1 SGHDT and CDR2 YYEEEE. The DNA of the CDR3 is TGTGCCAGCAGCTTGAGGGGATTCTACGAGCAGTACTTC. Residues: CASSLRGFYEQYF.

The V call is TRBV9, the J call TRBJ1-1; tentatively, D is TRBD1 (5 bases). Trimming pared 6 bases from V and 3 bases from J, leaving 15 bases between. This CDR3 comprises 14 residues. CDR1 and CDR2 from the germline V gene are SGDLS and YYNGEE. CDR3 bases: TGTGCCAGCACCCAGTCTTGGGGCGACACTGAAGCTTTCTTT. Amino acid sequence: CASTQSWGDTEAFF.

The chain uses TRBV7-2 and TRBJ2-1, with D possibly matching TRBD2 (5 bases). The CDR3 contains 18 residues. The V end was cut by 3 bases, the J end by 6 bases, with 24 bases between. Per the germline V gene, CDR1 is SGHTA and CDR2 is FQGNSA. The CDR3 region is CASSFTSGLLDRLNEQFF. The CDR3 DNA follows: TGTGCCAGCAGCTTTACGTCTGGTCTACTAGATAGACTCAATGAGCAGTTCTTC.

The J gene is TRBJ2-5, the V gene TRBV3-1, with D possibly TRBD2 on 5 matching bases. The CDR3 runs to 12 residues. CDR1 LGHDT and CDR2 YNNKEL come from the germline V gene (reference sequence). Deletions cut 8 bases from V and 6 bases from J, with 13 bases between. CDR3 DNA sequence: TGTGCCAGCTACTCCCCGGGGAAGACCCAGTACTTC. Translated, it gives CASYSPGKTQYF.

This clonotype turned up a few times. The J gene is TRBJ1-1, the V gene TRBV6-2 or TRBV6-3; TRBD1 matches at 9 bases. Trimming at V came to 6 bases and at J to 6 bases, leaving 8 bases not matched to a gene. Germline CDR1 is MNHEY and CDR2 is SVGEGT. The CDR3 is made up of 14 amino acids. This chain's CDR3 is CASSPQGARAEAFF. CDR3 bases: TGTGCCAGCAGCCCACAGGGGGCGCGGGCTGAAGCTTTCTTT.

At least ten counts were recorded for this clonotype. This sequence joins TRBV7-9 and TRBJ2-7; D tentatively reads TRBD1 or TRBD2 (7 bases each). This CDR3 region has 14 residues. From germline, CDR1 is SEHNR and CDR2 FQNEAQ (reference sequence). Trimming removed 8 bases at V and 6 bases at J, with 20 bases between. In nucleotides, the CDR3 is TGTGCCAGCCAGGGGGGGTCGCCCCTACGCGAGCAGTACTTC. This codes for CASQGGSPLREQYF.